This T cell receptor (beta chain) was sequenced for a study of blood T cell repertoires in COVID-19 (dated by TCRdb to the early 2020s). A note on the overall study: Collaborator samples came from the United States, Italy and Spain and covered acute and convalescent phases of COVID-19. The prospective study material was composed of cDNA or gDNA derived from T cells, B-cell-depleted T cells, or PBMCs. Subjects who had been exposed to COVID-19, were actively infected with it, or had recovered from it provided the deeply sampled blood TCRbeta repertoires that made up the dataset. A freely available public database, intended as a resource for researchers studying the immune response to SARS-CoV-2, is where the repertoires were released. Samples came from the ongoing ImmuneRACE study (first 160 participants) plus 1,254 subjects from 6 global collaborators. Sample metadata almost always included a de-identified subject ID, COVID-19 status, age in years and sex. Where available, HLA class I and class II types were taken from metadata supplied by the sample provider and were not determined by assay-based typing.

The CDR3 spans 15 residues, from the cysteine through the phenylalanine. CDR3 DNA is the only sequence kept; it has 45 bases, read in frame from the first base. Germline trimming amounts to 2 bases on V and 5 bases on J, with 8 as the count of junction bases outside the gene matches. The germline V gene specifies SGHTA as CDR1 and FQGNSA as CDR2. Summary of the overall study and its limitations: Clinical and demographic metadata were provided uncurated, with the amount varying by source and participant.

Enrolling through a virtual design, the prospective study's participants ranged in age from roughly 18 to 95 years and lived across 20 to 25 United States geographic areas. In the prospective study, participants were assigned to cohorts based on the clinical history participants reported in a screening survey and a study questionnaire. Each participant in the prospective study had whole blood, serum and a nasopharyngeal or oropharyngeal swab collected by mobile phlebotomists. Additional blood draws and questionnaires over an approximately 2-month period could optionally be provided by prospective study participants. Blood samples from the prospective study were shipped frozen or at room temperature prior to DNA extraction. Concerning this clone: Its specific antigen is unknown. No base qualities exist here, and no much larger clone lies one base off it.

The immunoSEQ Assay, a bias-controlled multiplex PCR, was used to amplify TCRbeta CDR3 regions from genomic DNA. The study's own analysis went as follows. Within the assay, amplification of reference gene primers was used to estimate how many nucleated cells each sample contained. Sequence reads were collapsed and filtered to measure the absolute abundance of every unique TCRbeta CDR3 rearrangement. For each sample, productive Simpson clonality was calculated as the square root of Simpson's diversity index over productive rearrangements. TCRdb's version of the immuneACCESS table is confined to in-frame rearrangements and falls short of the full clone set. An unresolved V gene accounts for under half of the shortfall where checked; the remainder is of unknown origin. That table furnishes V, J and clone size, whereas the DNA furnished D and trimming. Counted in this sample were 130,000 to 150,000 clones; approximately 90% of them appeared once. The ten largest clones take up approximately 1.2% of the sample.

The clonotype originates from a woman aged 25 to 39 with acute COVID-19. The V gene is TRBV7-2 and the J gene is TRBJ2-5; TRBD2 lines up with 7 middle nucleotides. What was sequenced was PBMCs or T cells enriched from blood (not recorded which). The CDR3 region reads CASSLMGRVGETQYF. The DNA reads TGTGCCAGCAGCTTAATGGGGAGGGTTGGGGAGACCCAGTACTTC.